Each of the 32 T cell receptor beta chains below was sequenced from the same sample in a study of blood T cell repertoires in COVID-19. TCRdb keeps only in-frame clones here, not all; method: immunoSEQ multiplex PCR. The top ten hold under 9.5% of the sample, which has about 42,000 clones, approximately 90% seen once. Sequenced input: peripheral blood. Receptors originate from a man aged 25-40 years with active or convalescent COVID-19.

The J gene is TRBJ1-4, the V gene TRBV5-1; tentative D call: TRBD1 (6 bases). Trimming took 3 bases from V and 0 from J, leaving 12 bases between them. Per germline, CDR1 SGHRS and CDR2 YFSETQ. The CDR3 has 16 amino acids. The CDR3 is CASSSTGTTTNEKLFF. The CDR3 nucleotides are TGCGCCAGCAGCTCTACCGGGACAACAACTAATGAAAAACTGTTTTTT.

The chain combines TRBV2 with TRBJ1-1; tentatively, D is TRBD1 (6 bases). Germline V gene data show CDR1 as SNHLY and CDR2 as FYNNEI. V gave up 6 bases and J gave up 1 base, with 18 bases separating them. The CDR3 sequence is 16 residues long. The CDR3 loop is CASSPGQRETNTEAFF. The CDR3 nucleotides are TGTGCCAGCAGCCCTGGACAGAGAGAAACGAACACTGAAGCTTTCTTT. Supplemented by reference TRBV2 and TRBJ1-1, the full variable domain reads EPEVTQTPSHQVTQMGQEVILRCVPISNHLYFYWYRQILGQKVEFLVSFYNNEISEKSEIFDDQFSVERPDGSNFTLKIRSTKLEDSAMYFCASSPGQRETNTEAFFGQGTRLTVV.

The chain joins TRBV9 to TRBJ2-1; 12 nucleotides line up with TRBD2. With V trimmed by 0 bases and J by 6 bases, 4 bases remained unmatched. The germline V gene has CDR1 SGDLS and CDR2 YYNGEE. The CDR3 is 16 amino acids. The DNA of the CDR3 is TGTGCCAGCAGCGTAGGCAGGACTAGCGGGATCAATGAGCAGTTCTTC. The encoded protein is CASSVGRTSGINEQFF.

This rearrangement joins TRBV25-1 to TRBJ2-1; possibly TRBD1 for D (6 bases). CDR3 length: 15 residues. Trimming cost V 4 bases and J 1 base, with 11 bases left between them. Germline CDR1 MGHDK, CDR2 SYGVNS. CDR3 in DNA: TGTGCCAGCAGTGTTGGGGGCCGGTCCTACAATGAGCAGTTCTTC. Its translation: CASSVGGRSYNEQFF.

This chain joins TRBV27 and TRBJ2-1; 8 positions match TRBD1. There are 15 residues in the CDR3. Germline lookup yields CDR1 MNHEY and CDR2 SMNVEV (reference sequence). V lost 4 bases and J lost 0; bases outside the gene matches: 2. The chain's CDR3 is CASSSGQVSYNEQFF. The CDR3 region has the DNA TGTGCCAGCAGTTCGGGACAGGTCTCCTACAATGAGCAGTTCTTC.

The rearrangement uses TRBV2 and TRBJ1-2; D is perhaps TRBD1 (6 bases). The CDR3 runs to 12 residues. Germline CDR1 reads SNHLY; CDR2 reads FYNNEI. Trimming left V 5 bases short and J 7 bases short, with 11 bases between. Here the CDR3 DNA reads TGTGCCAGCAGTCAGGACAGAGGTGGCTACACCTTC. The encoded protein is CASSQDRGGYTF.

The chain recombines TRBV7-2 with TRBJ2-3; TRBD2 agrees at 8 bases. The CDR3 consists of 16 residues. The germline gives CDR1 SGHTA, CDR2 FQGNSA. V shed 0 bases and J 2 bases; nucleotides not matched to a gene: 4. CDR3 DNA sequence: TGTGCCAGCAGCTTAGCCCTAGCGGGCTTCACAGATACGCAGTATTTT. Translated, it gives CASSLALAGFTDTQYF.

This clone was found once. The rearrangement links TRBV10-2 to TRBJ2-7; 10 nucleotides match TRBD1. CDR3 length equals 15 residues. V dropped 0 bases and J dropped 4; count of bases not matched to a gene: 3. Germline CDR1 is WSHSY and CDR2 is SAAADI. The CDR3 DNA follows: TGCGCCAGCAGTGAGTCGGGACAGGGGTTGTACGAGCAGTACTTC. It is translated as CASSESGQGLYEQYF.

V and J are TRBV5-1 and TRBJ2-2; D remains unclear. The length of the CDR3 is 13 residues. V was cut by 4 bases and J by 6 bases, with 10 bases left in between. The germline V gene has CDR1 SGHRS and CDR2 YFSETQ. The CDR3 bases are TGCGCCAGCAGCCCGACCGGGTCCGGGGAGCTGTTTTTT. Residues: CASSPTGSGELFF. The whole variable domain, remainder taken from reference TRBV5-1 and TRBJ2-2, is KAGVTQTPRYLIKTRGQQVTLSCSPISGHRSVSWYQQTPGQGLQFLFEYFSETQRNKGNFPGRFSGRQFSNSRSEMNVSTLELGDSALYLCASSPTGSGELFFGEGSRLTVL.

The count of this clone is one. CDR3 sequence: CASSLEGQSRQPQHF. The CDR3 DNA follows: TGTGCCAGCAGCTTAGAGGGACAGAGTCGTCAGCCCCAGCATTTT. This chain uses TRBV5-8 with TRBJ1-5, with 7 bases that match TRBD1. The germline gives CDR1 SGHTS, CDR2 YDEGEE. The CDR3 sequence is 15 residues long. V gave up 2 bases and J gave up 6 bases; unmatched junction bases: 8.

This clone came up once. V is TRBV6-5 and J is TRBJ1-1; 10 bases are a match to TRBD1. This CDR3 is built from 15 residues. The V and J ends lost 5 bases and 5 bases, in that order; junction bases with no gene match: 8. Germline V gives CDR1 MNHEY, CDR2 SVGAGI. CDR3 in DNA: TGTGCCAGCAGTCCACGACAGGGGGCGAGTACTGAAGCTTTCTTT. It translates to CASSPRQGASTEAFF.

The CDR3 nucleotides read TGTGCCAGCAGTGAACGAAGGCAGGGGGCCCCCCTTTTCAACACTGAAGCTTTCTTT. This translates into CASSERRQGAPLFNTEAFF. This chain uses TRBV6-1 with TRBJ1-1; TRBD1 aligns across 8 bases. The V gene end was trimmed by 2 bases and the J gene end by 2 bases; junction bases not matched to a gene: 16. The germline gives CDR1 MNHNS, CDR2 SASEGT. The CDR3 contains 19 residues.

This chain uses TRBV5-1 with TRBJ1-2; TRBD1 aligns across 7 bases. V gave up 4 bases and J gave up 6 bases; unmatched junction bases: 6. CDR1 SGHRS and CDR2 YFSETQ come from the germline V gene. The CDR3 has 13 amino acids. The CDR3: CASSLRGEHGYTF. Here the CDR3 DNA reads TGCGCCAGCAGCCTCAGGGGGGAACATGGCTACACCTTC.

The chain couples TRBV5-6 to TRBJ1-1; 9 positions agree with TRBD1. This CDR3 contains 16 residues. The J segment lost 1 base and the V segment lost 2 bases, leaving 6 bases of the junction unmatched. CDR1 is SGHDT and CDR2 is YYEEEE in the germline V gene. CDR3 nucleotide sequence: TGTGCCAGCAGCTTACTCCGGGACAGGGAGAACACTGAAGCTTTCTTT. Amino acids: CASSLLRDRENTEAFF.

The chain is built from TRBV5-8 and TRBJ2-2; 8 bases agree with TRBD2. Germline CDR1 SGHTS, CDR2 YDEGEE. With V trimmed by 3 bases and J by 4 bases, 2 bases remained unmatched. This CDR3 contains 14 residues. The CDR3 DNA is TGTGCCAGCAGCTCCGGGAGGGTCACCGGGGAGCTGTTTTTT. Translating gives CASSSGRVTGELFF.

This rearrangement joins TRBV6-5 to TRBJ2-7; the match to TRBD1 covers 8 bases. The germline V gene encodes CDR1 MNHEY and CDR2 SVGAGI. The CDR3 totals 14 residues. With V trimmed by 5 bases and J by 7 bases, 10 bases remained unmatched. CDR3 nucleotides: TGTGCCAGCAGTACCCGGGACAGGATATGGGAGCAGTACTTC. Translated, it gives CASSTRDRIWEQYF.

This chain uses TRBV15 with TRBJ2-1, with 7 positions matching TRBD2. Germline loops: CDR1 LNHNV, CDR2 YYDKDF (reference sequence). Germline trimming cut 0 bases from V and 2 bases from J; bases unmatched to any gene: 1. The CDR3 contains 15 residues. The CDR3: CATSRDAGAYNEQFF. CDR3 DNA: TGTGCCACCAGCAGAGATGCGGGAGCCTACAATGAGCAGTTCTTC.

J is TRBJ1-2 and V is TRBV5-1; 9 bases align to TRBD1. The CDR3 is 17 amino acids. CDR1 and CDR2 from the germline V gene are SGHRS and YFSETQ. V trimming: 1 base; J trimming: 4 bases; junction bases outside the gene matches: 11. CDR3 nucleotides: TGCGCCAGCAGCTTGTACACAGGGGGCATCAGTAGCTATGGCTACACCTTC. It codes for CASSLYTGGISSYGYTF.

This sequence joins TRBV15 and TRBJ1-1, with D unclear. The CDR3 is made up of 15 amino acids. The germline V gene has CDR1 LNHNV and CDR2 YYDKDF (reference sequence). Trimming took 1 base from V and 8 from J, leaving 17 bases between them. CDR3 region: CATSRADFATSEAFF. The CDR3 nucleotides read TGTGCCACCAGCAGAGCCGATTTTGCGACATCAGAAGCTTTCTTT.

This chain joins TRBV15 and TRBJ2-7; D is perhaps TRBD2 (6 bases). The CDR3 extends over 14 amino acids. Trimming took 0 bases from V and 4 from J, leaving 10 bases between them. Germline CDR1 and CDR2: LNHNV and YYDKDF (reference sequence). Written as DNA, the CDR3 is TGTGCCACCAGCAGAGACCGGGGGATATACGAGCAGTACTTC. Protein product: CATSRDRGIYEQYF.

This clone was recorded once. The rearrangement joins TRBV10-1 to TRBJ2-7; D may be TRBD1 (5 bases). The CDR3 contains 14 residues. Trimming cost V 0 bases and J 5 bases, with 11 bases left between them. Germline CDR1 reads WNHNN; CDR2 reads SYGVQD (reference sequence). DNA of the CDR3: TGCGCCAGCAGTGAGTCCGGCAGGGCGAACGAGCAGTACTTC. Translation gives CASSESGRANEQYF.

The chain combines TRBV18 with TRBJ2-3; 8 bases match TRBD1. V lost 3 bases, J lost 3 bases, and 5 bases stayed unmatched. Looked up from germline, CDR1 is KGHSH and CDR2 is LQKENI. CDR3 length equals 15 residues. The CDR3, as DNA: TGTGCCAGCTCACCGGGGACAGGCGGGACAGATACGCAGTATTTT. This encodes CASSPGTGGTDTQYF. Full variable domain (outside the CDR3, taken from reference TRBV18 and TRBJ2-3): NAGVMQNPRHLVRRRGQEARLRCSPMKGHSHVYWYRQLPEEGLKFMVYLQKENIIDESGMPKERFSAEFPKEGPSILRIQQVVRGDSAAYFCASSPGTGGTDTQYFGPGTRLTVL.

This clone has a handful of counts. The chain has TRBV7-2 and TRBJ1-5; the D is unclear. V lost 2 bases, J lost 2 bases, and 22 bases lay in between. Germline lookup yields CDR1 SGHTA and CDR2 FQGNSA. The CDR3 length is 19 residues. The CDR3, as DNA: TGTGCCAGCAGCTTAATGGGGAGGACGGGGATTGGTCGCAATCAGCCCCAGCATTTT. Its translation is CASSLMGRTGIGRNQPQHF.

This clone was counted once. The genes are TRBV10-2 and TRBJ1-5, with unresolved D. Germline assignment: CDR1 WSHSY and CDR2 SAAADI. The CDR3 length is 15 residues. The V end lost 3 bases, the J end lost 0 bases, and 9 bases lay between the germline ends. CDR3 nucleotide sequence: TGCGCCAGCAGTGAAGGACTATATAGCAATCAGCCCCAGCATTTT. This codes for CASSEGLYSNQPQHF.

This clone was observed a handful of times. The rearrangement uses TRBV4-1 and TRBJ1-1; a possible D gene is TRBD1 (6 bases). Germline lookup yields CDR1 MGHRA and CDR2 YSYEKL. CDR3 length equals 15 residues. V lost 3 bases, J lost 3 bases, and 14 bases lay in between. The chain's CDR3 is CASSHAGERYTEAFF. CDR3 coding DNA: TGCGCCAGCAGCCACGCAGGGGAACGGTACACTGAAGCTTTCTTT.

Here the CDR3 reads CASSYGEGASYGYTF. In DNA, the CDR3 is TGTGCCAGCAGTTACGGAGAGGGGGCTAGCTATGGCTACACCTTC. The chain has TRBV6-6 and TRBJ1-2; 7 positions match TRBD1. The germline V gene encodes CDR1 MNHNY and CDR2 SVGAGI (reference sequence). The trim removed 2 bases at V and 4 bases at J, leaving 7 bases unmatched. The CDR3 totals 15 residues.

This clone has just one count. V usage is TRBV18 and J usage is TRBJ2-1, with D possibly TRBD2 on 6 matching bases. The length of the CDR3 is 17 residues. Germline loops: CDR1 KGHSH, CDR2 LQKENI. V shed 0 bases and J shed 0 bases, with 12 bases lying between them. The CDR3 sequence: CASSPPPRGSSYNEQFF. CDR3 coding DNA: TGTGCCAGCTCACCACCCCCCCGGGGGAGCTCCTACAATGAGCAGTTCTTC. Using reference TRBV18 and TRBJ2-1 for the parts outside the CDR3, the full variable domain is NAGVMQNPRHLVRRRGQEARLRCSPMKGHSHVYWYRQLPEEGLKFMVYLQKENIIDESGMPKERFSAEFPKEGPSILRIQQVVRGDSAAYFCASSPPPRGSSYNEQFFGPGTRLTVL.

The chain has TRBV4-2 and TRBJ2-6; TRBD1 is a possible D gene (5 bases). The CDR3 covers 17 residues. CDR1 is LGHNA, CDR2 YNFKEQ, per germline. V was pared by 1 base and J by 1 base, with 11 bases between. In nucleotides, the CDR3 is TGTGCCAGCAGCCAAGTGGCAGGGAAATCTGGGGCCAACGTCCTGACTTTC. Protein sequence: CASSQVAGKSGANVLTF.

The chain links TRBV7-6 to TRBJ2-2; 9 bases are shared with TRBD2. Per the germline V gene, CDR1 is SGHVS and CDR2 is FNYEAQ. The CDR3 has 19 residues. After removal of 2 bases from V and 1 base from J, the junction contained 11 bases not matched to a gene. The CDR3 DNA sequence: TGTGCCAGCAGCTTACTTCTGTTTAGCGGGAGACTGAACACCGGGGAGCTGTTTTTT. This codes for CASSLLLFSGRLNTGELFF.

The chain links TRBV7-9 to TRBJ1-2; no clear D gene. Trimming removed 0 bases from V and 8 bases from J, with 10 bases in between. Germline loops: CDR1 SEHNR, CDR2 FQNEAQ (reference sequence). The CDR3 is 13 residues long. CDR3 region: CASSLASQWGYTF. In nucleotides, the CDR3 is TGTGCCAGCAGCTTAGCTTCTCAGTGGGGCTACACCTTC.

The chain recombines TRBV5-1 with TRBJ2-7; TRBD1 might be the D (6 bases). CDR3 length equals 13 residues. V gave up 3 bases and J gave up 3 bases, with 10 bases separating them. The germline gives CDR1 SGHRS, CDR2 YFSETQ. DNA of the CDR3: TGCGCCAGCAGCTCTGGACAGTTCTACGAGCAGTACTTC. Translated, it gives CASSSGQFYEQYF.

V and J are TRBV5-1 and TRBJ2-7; TRBD1 is a possible D gene (6 bases). The V gene lost 3 bases and the J gene lost 0 bases, with 13 bases spanning the gap. Looked up from germline, CDR1 is SGHRS and CDR2 is YFSETQ. This CDR3 has 15 amino acids. CDR3 sequence (DNA): TGCGCCAGCAGCTCACAGACAGGTTTCTCCTACGAGCAGTACTTC. Translating gives CASSSQTGFSYEQYF.